Below, 11 T cell receptor beta chains from the same sample are listed, as sequenced in a study of T cells in localized non-small cell lung cancer. Sequencing used immunoSEQ multiplex PCR; TCRdb keeps in-frame clones, though not all of them. The sample carries several thousand clones, around 19% recorded once. The material sequenced was lung tumor tissue, taken before any cancer treatment. The receptors were gathered from a woman aged 40-69 years with stage III squamous cell lung carcinoma.

This clone turned up a few times. J is TRBJ1-4 and V is TRBV6-8, with 9 positions matching TRBD1. V shed 4 bases, J shed 7 bases, and the junction held 4 bases outside the gene matches. Germline V gives CDR1 MNHGY, CDR2 SAAAGT. The CDR3 extends over 14 amino acids. This CDR3 is CASSSQGAVEKLFF. CDR3 sequence (DNA): TGTGCCAGCAGTTCACAGGGGGCGGTTGAAAAACTGTTTTTT.

This clone was observed a handful of times. This sequence joins TRBV6-8 and TRBJ2-3, with D possibly being TRBD1 (6 bases). The CDR3 runs 13 residues. V was trimmed by 7 bases and J by 4 bases, leaving 12 bases between them. Germline-derived CDR1 and CDR2 are MNHGY and SAAAGT. As DNA, the CDR3 is TGTGCCAGCAACTCAGGGGCCTCAGATACGCAGTATTTT. Protein sequence: CASNSGASDTQYF.

This clone was detected many times. This chain links TRBV13 with TRBJ1-5; maybe TRBD1 (6 bases). There are 15 residues in the CDR3. Looked up from germline, CDR1 is PRHDT and CDR2 is FYEKMQ (reference sequence). Trimming removed 0 bases at V and 9 bases at J, with 15 bases between. The CDR3 DNA sequence: TGTGCCAGCAGCTTAGGGAAGGGTCAGGGGCGGCCCCAGCATTTT. It codes for CASSLGKGQGRPQHF.

The rearrangement links TRBV19 to TRBJ2-2, with D perhaps TRBD2 (6 bases). V dropped 5 bases and J dropped 7 bases, with 8 bases sitting between them. The CDR3 spans 12 residues. Germline CDR1 and CDR2: LNHDA and SQIVND (reference sequence). CDR3 residues: CASSSGVGELFF. The CDR3 coding sequence is TGTGCCAGTAGTTCGGGGGTCGGGGAGCTGTTTTTT.

This clone is deemed medium-sized. This chain joins TRBV11-3 and TRBJ1-1; TRBD1 matches at 9 bases. The CDR3 extends over 14 amino acids. Losses at the gene ends were 4 bases for V and 5 bases for J; bases not matched to a gene: 5. Germline CDR1 SGHNT, CDR2 YENEEA. The CDR3 reads CASSSRDRETEAFF. CDR3 bases: TGTGCCAGCAGCTCCCGGGACAGGGAGACTGAAGCTTTCTTT.

This clone occurred a few times. This chain uses TRBV11-3 with TRBJ1-1, with 7 bases fitting TRBD1. V trimming: 5 bases; J trimming: 12 bases; junction bases outside the gene matches: 15. From germline, CDR1 is SGHNT and CDR2 YENEEA. The CDR3 spans 14 residues. CDR3 residues: CASSNRGQSVRSFF. In DNA, the CDR3 is TGTGCCAGCAGCAACCGGGGACAGTCCGTCCGGTCTTTCTTT.

This clone showed up just a few times. The V gene is TRBV11-3, the J gene TRBJ1-4; 7 bases map to TRBD1. There are 15 residues in the CDR3. CDR1 is SGHNT, CDR2 YENEEA, per germline. J gave up 7 bases and V 4 bases, and 9 bases lay outside the gene matches. CDR3 coding DNA: TGTGCCAGCAGCTGGACAGGACGGGACAGTGAAAAACTGTTTTTT. Protein sequence: CASSWTGRDSEKLFF.

The chain recombines TRBV19 with TRBJ1-3; D not resolved. Between the trimmed V and J ends, which lost 7 bases and 0 bases, there was a span of 7 bases. Germline lookup yields CDR1 LNHDA and CDR2 SQIVND (reference sequence). The CDR3 consists of 13 residues. CDR3 sequence reads: CASTALSGNTIYF. The CDR3 DNA reads as TGTGCCAGTACGGCTCTCTCTGGAAACACCATATATTTT.

By sample fraction, this clone is medium-sized (0.01 to 0.1%). This chain uses TRBV10-3 with TRBJ2-7; possibly TRBD1 or TRBD2 for D (6 bases each). V lost 0 bases and J lost 6, with 12 bases in between. The V gene's germline CDR1 is ENHRY and CDR2 SYGVKD. The CDR3 consists of 14 residues. CDR3: CAISESMGGGEQYF. The CDR3 nucleotides read TGTGCCATCAGTGAGTCGATGGGGGGCGGCGAGCAGTACTTC.

This clone was picked up a small number of times. The rearrangement joins TRBV11-3 to TRBJ2-3, with TRBD2 matching 10 bases. V trimming: 5 bases; J trimming: 5 bases; junction bases outside the gene matches: 7. Germline V CDR1 and CDR2: SGHNT, YENEEA. This CDR3 region has 15 residues. CDR3 sequence (DNA): TGTGCCAGCAGCCAACAAGCGGGAGGGATAGATACGCAGTATTTT. This encodes CASSQQAGGIDTQYF.

This chain links TRBV28 with TRBJ1-4; D is unclear. The V end lost 3 bases, the J end lost 8 bases, and 7 bases lay between the germline ends. The CDR3 runs 12 residues. Germline loops: CDR1 MDHEN, CDR2 SYDVKM. The CDR3 DNA is TGTGCCAGCAGTTTTGGTGGCGAAAAACTGTTTTTT. Translating it yields CASSFGGEKLFF. The full variable domain, completed using reference TRBV28 and TRBJ1-4, is DVKVTQSSRYLVKRTGEKVFLECVQDMDHENMFWYRQDPGLGLRLIYFSYDVKMKEKGDIPEGYSVSREKKERFSLILESASTNQTSMYLCASSFGGEKLFFGSGTQLSVL.